What follows are 10 T cell receptor beta chains derived from one specimen sequenced in a study of cytomegalovirus exposure and HLA in healthy donors (dated by TCRdb to the late 2010s). Library preparation was by the immunoSEQ multiplex PCR assay. For the multiplex PCR, a mixture combining 60 forward primers for TCR Vbeta segments and 13 reverse primers for TCR Jbeta segments was used. The table was pulled from immuneACCESS by TCRdb, which kept in-frame rearrangements only. Such tables lose some clones; where checked, under half of the loss comes from unresolved V genes, and the rest has no known cause. In all, the sample holds about 89,000 clones, and 85% of those were seen once. The ten top clones hold 7.4% of the sample. The sample comprised PBMCs. These receptors were collected from a man aged 40-49 years in good health and CMV-seropositive.

The chain is built from TRBV7-6 and TRBJ2-7; 7 bases line up with TRBD2. Trimming at V came to 5 bases and at J to 0 bases, leaving 19 bases not matched to a gene. Germline V lookup: CDR1 SGHVS, CDR2 FNYEAQ. The CDR3 runs to 19 residues. CDR3 residues: CASSPTAGPHIPSSYEQYF. Here the CDR3 DNA reads TGTGCCAGCAGCCCGACAGCGGGACCTCATATACCGAGCTCCTACGAGCAGTACTTC.

The chain is built from TRBV18 and TRBJ2-5, with D possibly being TRBD2 (6 bases). Trimming removed 3 bases from V and 2 bases from J, with 16 bases in between. The CDR3 has 16 residues. Germline values: CDR1 KGHSH, CDR2 LQKENI. Here the CDR3 reads CASSPRRRGEQETQYF. The CDR3 DNA follows: TGTGCCAGCTCACCTCGGCGGCGGGGCGAACAAGAGACCCAGTACTTC.

This chain uses TRBV21-1 with TRBJ2-3; no check of the table's D call, TRBD1, against the DNA was made. TRBV21-1 corresponds to a pseudogene. CDR3 size: 18 residues. As DNA, the CDR3 is TGTGCCAGCAGAGAAGGTCGGACAGGGGCAGGCGCCACAGATACGCAGTATTTT. Residues: CASREGRTGAGATDTQYF.

This chain uses TRBV18 with TRBJ2-5; D call uncertain. The CDR3 is 14 residues long. V was trimmed by 6 bases and J by 2 bases, leaving 13 bases between them. Per the germline V gene, CDR1 is KGHSH and CDR2 is LQKENI. The CDR3 nucleotides are TGTGCCAGCTCTAAAGACTGGAGACAAGAGACCCAGTACTTC. This sequence encodes CASSKDWRQETQYF.

V gene TRBV5-1 combines with J gene TRBJ2-1; 9 nucleotides match TRBD2. This CDR3 has 14 residues. Germline CDR1 SGHRS, CDR2 YFSETQ. V lost 4 bases and J lost 4; bases outside the gene matches: 3. CDR3 protein: CASSQGLAYNEQFF. CDR3 bases: TGCGCCAGCAGCCAGGGACTAGCTTACAATGAGCAGTTCTTC.

This sequence joins TRBV10-3 and TRBJ2-5; TRBD2 aligns across 10 bases. Unmatched junction bases numbered 3, after V lost 3 bases and J lost 2 bases. Germline CDR1 is ENHRY and CDR2 is SYGVKD. The CDR3 extends over 15 amino acids. CDR3 residues: CAISDSGGAQETQYF. The CDR3 coding sequence is TGTGCCATCAGTGACAGCGGGGGGGCTCAAGAGACCCAGTACTTC.

On this clone: The junction shows a germline mismatch at one end, possibly a read error. This same CDR3 is encoded by further DNA sequences in the sample. The CDR3 reads CASIDARTLSTDGYTF. The CDR3, as DNA: TGTGCCAGCATTGACGCGCGAACTCTCTCTACTGATGGTTACACCTTC. V is TRBV2 and J is TRBJ1-2, with D unclear. The CDR3 sequence is 16 residues long. CDR1 and CDR2 (germline): SNHLY, FYNNEI.

V is TRBV30 and J is TRBJ2-1; 7 nucleotides align to TRBD2. The length of the CDR3 is 11 residues. The V segment lost 7 bases and the J segment 8 bases; nucleotides outside the gene matches: 5. Germline V gives CDR1 GTSNPN, CDR2 SVGIG (reference sequence). Written as DNA, the CDR3 is TGTGCCTATGGGGGGGTCTATGAGCAGTTCTTC. It is translated as CAYGGVYEQFF.

The chain couples TRBV19 to TRBJ1-3, with 7 bases fitting TRBD1. The trim removed 5 bases at V and 4 bases at J, leaving 11 bases unmatched. Germline V gene sequence: CDR1 LNHDA, CDR2 SQIVND (reference sequence). The CDR3 covers 16 residues. Here the CDR3 reads CASSVTKGGIGNTIYF. The DNA of the CDR3 is TGTGCCAGTAGTGTTACAAAAGGGGGCATCGGAAACACCATATATTTT.

The chain has TRBV7-3 and TRBJ2-1; 9 positions agree with TRBD2. Per germline, CDR1 SGHTA and CDR2 FQGTGA. CDR3 length: 16 amino acids. The trim removed 0 bases at V and 9 bases at J, leaving 9 bases unmatched. This CDR3 reads CASSLTVAGGRGEQFF. CDR3 coding DNA: TGTGCCAGCAGCTTAACAGTCGCGGGAGGGCGCGGTGAGCAGTTCTTC.